These 23 T cell receptor beta chains originate from one sample sequenced in a study of cytomegalovirus exposure and HLA in healthy donors (dated by TCRdb to the late 2010s). Library construction relied on the immunoSEQ multiplex PCR assay. A mixture of 60 forward primers for TCR Vbeta segments and 13 reverse primers for TCR Jbeta segments was used in the multiplex PCR. Drawn from immuneACCESS, this table holds only the in-frame rearrangements with V and J called that TCRdb kept. Clones are partly lost; checked studies trace under half to an unresolved V gene and leave the rest unexplained. The sample records approximately 130,000 clones, approximately 85% of which are singletons. The ten top clones hold 6.7% of the sample. Sequencing was done on a sample of PBMCs. Receptors originate from a woman aged 25-40 years in good health and CMV-seropositive.

This clone was detected a few times. V gene TRBV11-3 combines with J gene TRBJ2-1, with 8 bases that match TRBD1. The length of the CDR3 is 13 residues. CDR1 is SGHNT, CDR2 YENEEA, per germline. V trimming: 5 bases; J trimming: 9 bases; junction bases outside the gene matches: 6. DNA of the CDR3: TGTGCCAGCAGCCAGAAACAGGGGGGTGAGCAGTTCTTC. It yields the protein CASSQKQGGEQFF.

The V call is TRBV11-1, the J call TRBJ2-5; D not resolved. This CDR3 is 13 amino acids long. V was clipped by 4 bases and J by 2 bases, with 8 bases between them. Germline CDR1 reads SGHAT; CDR2 reads FQDESV (reference sequence). CDR3 sequence: CASSWAGQETQYF. The DNA for the CDR3 is TGTGCCAGCAGCTGGGCAGGTCAAGAGACCCAGTACTTC. Combining the CDR3 with reference TRBV11-1 and TRBJ2-5 gives the whole variable domain EAEVAQSPRYKITEKSQAVAFWCDPISGHATLYWYRQILGQGPELLVQFQDESVVDDSQLPKDRFSAERLKGVDSTLKIQPAELGDSAMYLCASSWAGQETQYFGPGTRLLVL.

In its sample, this clone was seen a few times. V usage is TRBV19 and J usage is TRBJ2-3; D unclear. V was shortened by 7 bases and J by 0 bases, with 8 bases between the two germline ends. Germline CDR1 LNHDA, CDR2 SQIVND (reference sequence). CDR3 size: 13 residues. CDR3 bases: TGTGCCAGTAAGTGGGCTAGCACAGATACGCAGTATTTT. Amino acids: CASKWASTDTQYF.

The chain employs TRBV9 and TRBJ2-5; TRBD2 agrees at 11 bases. The V segment lost 3 bases and the J segment 5 bases; nucleotides outside the gene matches: 9. CDR3 size: 16 residues. Germline lookup yields CDR1 SGDLS and CDR2 YYNGEE. CDR3 sequence (DNA): TGTGCCAGCAGCGACCCTCTAGCGGGAGGTTTGGAGACCCAGTACTTC. Its translation: CASSDPLAGGLETQYF.

The chain carries TRBV21-1 and TRBJ2-7; the D call TRBD2 from the table was never checked on the DNA. TRBV21-1 is a pseudogene. CDR3 length: 16 amino acids. This CDR3 is CASSPRTGTSGYEQYF. CDR3 in DNA: TGTGCCAGCAGCCCGCGCACCGGGACTAGCGGCTACGAGCAGTACTTC.

This chain joins TRBV5-1 and TRBJ1-1, with 8 bases lining up with TRBD1. This CDR3 is built from 15 residues. Trimming removed 3 bases from V and 1 base from J; junction bases left unmatched: 5. Germline assignment: CDR1 SGHRS and CDR2 YFSETQ. The chain's CDR3 is CASSSTGTGNTEAFF. The CDR3 bases are TGCGCCAGCAGCTCAACCGGGACAGGGAACACTGAAGCTTTCTTT.

The genes are TRBV5-1 and TRBJ2-5; 7 nucleotides align to TRBD2. Germline V lookup: CDR1 SGHRS, CDR2 YFSETQ. This CDR3 is 13 amino acids long. V lost 3 bases to trimming and J lost 1 base; unmatched junction nucleotides: 0. CDR3 DNA: TGCGCCAGCAGCTGGACTAGCCAAGAGACCCAGTACTTC. Protein product: CASSWTSQETQYF.

Comment on this clone: The same CDR3 arises from other DNA sequences in this sample as well. The rearrangement joins TRBV18 to TRBJ1-1; TRBD1 agrees at 9 bases. The CDR3 is made up of 13 amino acids. After removal of 6 bases from V and 5 bases from J, the junction contained 4 bases not matched to a gene. From germline, CDR1 is KGHSH and CDR2 LQKENI. This CDR3 reads CASSPDRGTEAFF. CDR3 sequence (DNA): TGTGCCAGCTCCCCCGACAGGGGGACTGAAGCTTTCTTT.

The V gene is TRBV5-1, the J gene TRBJ2-5; 11 positions match TRBD2. Germline values: CDR1 SGHRS, CDR2 YFSETQ. This CDR3 contains 16 residues. V lost 4 bases and J lost 1; bases outside the gene matches: 6. Here the CDR3 reads CASSPGTSGFQETQYF. The CDR3 DNA sequence: TGCGCCAGCAGCCCAGGGACTAGCGGCTTCCAAGAGACCCAGTACTTC.

This chain connects TRBV2 to TRBJ2-7; D not resolved. The CDR3 loop spans 12 amino acids. Between the trimmed V and J ends, which lost 4 bases and 6 bases, there was a span of 10 bases. The germline V gene encodes CDR1 SNHLY and CDR2 FYNNEI. As DNA, the CDR3 is TGTGCCAGCAGTGGACAAGATTCCGAGCAGTACTTC. Its protein product is CASSGQDSEQYF.

The rearrangement links TRBV28 to TRBJ2-7; possible D gene TRBD2, 5 bases. Germline loops: CDR1 MDHEN, CDR2 SYDVKM. CDR3 size: 15 residues. V lost 2 bases, J lost 2 bases, and 13 bases lay in between. The CDR3: CASSLGGRTTYEQYF. CDR3 sequence (DNA): TGTGCCAGCAGTTTAGGAGGCAGGACCACCTACGAGCAGTACTTC.

The chain joins TRBV5-1 to TRBJ2-3; 10 nucleotides line up with TRBD2. The CDR3 loop spans 15 amino acids. V was clipped by 1 base and J by 8 bases; unmatched bases: 7. The germline V gene has CDR1 SGHRS and CDR2 YFSETQ. The CDR3 protein is CASSLFSGGQGTQYF. CDR3 bases: TGCGCCAGCAGCTTGTTTAGCGGGGGGCAAGGTACGCAGTATTTT.

This clone was seen a single time. The chain combines TRBV30 with TRBJ2-2; D is uncertain. The germline gives CDR1 GTSNPN, CDR2 SVGIG (reference sequence). V was clipped by 1 base and J by 2 bases, with 8 bases between them. The CDR3 totals 14 residues. The CDR3 reads CAWSGPPNTGELFF. The CDR3 DNA sequence: TGTGCCTGGAGTGGGCCCCCTAACACCGGGGAGCTGTTTTTT.

The V and J genes are TRBV7-9 and TRBJ2-7; 9 nucleotides align to TRBD2. The CDR3 consists of 15 residues. Looked up from germline, CDR1 is SEHNR and CDR2 is FQNEAQ (reference sequence). V was clipped by 3 bases and J by 7 bases; unmatched bases: 10. In DNA, the CDR3 is TGTGCCAGCAGCTTCGCTAGCGGGGACTTGGAGGAGCAGTACTTC. This sequence encodes CASSFASGDLEEQYF.

This chain connects TRBV2 to TRBJ1-6; 8 positions match TRBD1. The V gene end was trimmed by 2 bases and the J gene end by 9 bases; junction bases not matched to a gene: 0. From germline, CDR1 is SNHLY and CDR2 FYNNEI. This CDR3 is 13 amino acids long. The CDR3 nucleotides are TGTGCCAGCAGTGAACAGGGGGCTTCACCCCTCCACTTT. Translation: CASSEQGASPLHF.

The J gene is TRBJ2-1, the V gene TRBV30; no firm D call. CDR1 is GTSNPN, CDR2 SVGIG, per germline (reference sequence). V was cut by 0 bases and J by 8 bases, with 5 bases left in between. The CDR3 consists of 11 residues. CDR3 amino acids: CAWSVLHEQFF. CDR3 DNA: TGTGCCTGGAGTGTACTGCATGAGCAGTTCTTC.

CDR3 in DNA: TGCGCCAGCAGCCCAGCGGGGGCCCGCACAGATACGCAGTATTTT. This codes for CASSPAGARTDTQYF. This sequence joins TRBV5-1 and TRBJ2-3; TRBD2 aligns across 8 bases. CDR1 is SGHRS and CDR2 is YFSETQ in the germline V gene. J lost 1 base, V lost 4 bases, and 5 bases had no gene match. There are 15 residues in the CDR3.

The chain carries TRBV5-1 and TRBJ2-7; 7 bases fit TRBD1. This CDR3 has 14 amino acids. V gave up 4 bases and J gave up 2 bases; unmatched junction bases: 6. In germline, CDR1 is SGHRS, CDR2 YFSETQ. The CDR3 DNA sequence: TGCGCCAGCAGCATCTCCGGGACAGCCTACGAGCAGTACTTC. It is translated as CASSISGTAYEQYF.

Points on this clone: Relative to the germline gene, one junction end is altered; a read error may explain this. J is TRBJ1-1 and V is TRBV5-1; D possibly corresponds to TRBD1 (5 bases). The length of the CDR3 is 16 residues. Germline CDR1 reads SGHRS; CDR2 reads YFSETQ. DNA of the CDR3: TGCGCCAGCAGCTTGGGGGGGATGGGAGGGTACACTGAAGCTTCCTTT. It yields the protein CASSLGGMGGYTEASF.

The J gene is TRBJ1-5, the V gene TRBV28; D gene ambiguous. The V gene lost 7 bases and the J gene lost 7 bases, with 11 bases spanning the gap. The CDR3 sequence is 12 residues long. CDR1 and CDR2 from the germline V gene are MDHEN and SYDVKM. The CDR3 DNA reads as TGTGCCAGCACTCTGAGCGGACAGCCCCAGCATTTT. It encodes CASTLSGQPQHF. Drawing the rest from reference TRBV28 and TRBJ1-5, the complete variable domain is DVKVTQSSRYLVKRTGEKVFLECVQDMDHENMFWYRQDPGLGLRLIYFSYDVKMKEKGDIPEGYSVSREKKERFSLILESASTNQTSMYLCASTLSGQPQHFGDGTRLSIL.

The chain is built from TRBV5-1 and TRBJ2-2, with D possibly being TRBD1 (5 bases). The germline V gene has CDR1 SGHRS and CDR2 YFSETQ. The CDR3 totals 15 residues. V was trimmed by 1 base and J by 2 bases, leaving 9 bases between them. The CDR3 is CASSLQGFNTGELFF. The CDR3 DNA reads TGCGCCAGCAGCTTGCAGGGATTTAACACCGGGGAGCTGTTTTTT.

This clone was recorded only once. V and J are TRBV19 and TRBJ2-1, with 9 positions matching TRBD1. The CDR3 totals 14 residues. J gave up 10 bases and V 8 bases, and 12 bases lay outside the gene matches. The V gene's germline CDR1 is LNHDA and CDR2 SQIVND (reference sequence). CDR3 region: CASFRLGQGVEQFF. Written as DNA, the CDR3 is TGTGCCAGTTTTCGATTGGGACAGGGAGTAGAGCAGTTCTTC.

In the case of this clone: The junction does not match germline at one end; this may be a read error. V and J are TRBV2 and TRBJ2-2; 13 bases match TRBD2. The CDR3 contains 16 residues. The germline V gene has CDR1 SNHLY and CDR2 FYNNEI. CDR3 coding DNA: TGTGCCAGCAGTGGACTAGCGGGAGGAGGGAGCGGGGAGCCGTTTTTT. Translation gives CASSGLAGGGSGEPFF.